A single sample is the source of the 23 T cell receptor beta chains below, sequenced in a study of response to subunit inactivated influenza vaccine. TCRdb processed the RT-PCR reads anew with MiXCR; each CDR3 protein has one entry. The data show 500,000 to 550,000 distinct CDR3 sequences, approximately 7.6% seen once. This sample comprised PBMCs from blood, obtained 23 months after vaccination. These receptors originate from a man between 50 and 69 years old who received an inactivated influenza vaccine.

This clonotype has ten or more counts. The chain is built from TRBV29-1 and TRBJ2-1; 15 positions agree with TRBD2. Germline CDR1 reads SQVTM; CDR2 reads ANQGSEA. There are 17 residues in the CDR3. Unmatched junction bases numbered 4, after V lost 4 bases and J lost 0 bases. In nucleotides, the CDR3 is TGCAGCGTTGGGGGACTAGCGGGGGGCGGCTCCTACAATGAGCAGTTCTTC. It specifies CSVGGLAGGGSYNEQFF.

This rearrangement joins TRBV5-1 to TRBJ2-3, with TRBD2 identical over 12 bases. CDR1 SGHRS and CDR2 YFSETQ come from the germline V gene. Trimming cost V 0 bases and J 5 bases; bases outside gene matches: 7. The CDR3 contains 17 residues. This CDR3 reads CASSLASLGLAGDTQYF. As DNA, the CDR3 is TGCGCCAGCAGCTTGGCCTCTTTGGGACTAGCGGGAGATACGCAGTATTTT.

This clonotype was detected only a few times. The J gene is TRBJ2-7, the V gene TRBV5-1; D is uncertain. This CDR3 is built from 14 residues. From germline, CDR1 is SGHRS and CDR2 YFSETQ. V was pared by 4 bases and J by 8 bases, with 19 bases between. The CDR3 here is CASSTEQPPEKQYF. The CDR3, as DNA: TGCGCCAGCAGCACAGAACAGCCTCCGGAGAAGCAGTACTTC.

V is TRBV12-5 and J is TRBJ2-5, with D possibly TRBD1 on 8 matching bases. The V and J ends lost 1 base and 4 bases respectively, with 19 bases between them. Germline values: CDR1 LGHNT, CDR2 FRNRAP. The length of the CDR3 is 17 residues. In DNA form, the CDR3 reads TGTGCTAGTGGTTTGGCTTCCACAGGGGGGGGTGGAGAGACCCAGTACTTC. This codes for CASGLASTGGGGETQYF.

This clonotype occurred a few times. This sequence joins TRBV20-1 and TRBJ2-1; D remains unclear. V gave up 2 bases and J gave up 0 bases, with 8 bases separating them. Germline-derived CDR1 and CDR2 are DFQATT and SNEGSKA (reference sequence). The length of the CDR3 is 14 residues. The CDR3 loop is CSARQTNSYNEQFF. The CDR3 DNA sequence: TGCAGTGCTAGACAGACAAACTCCTACAATGAGCAGTTCTTC.

This clonotype was observed at least ten times. The genes are TRBV3-1 and TRBJ2-1, with 8 nucleotides matching TRBD2. Germline V gives CDR1 LGHDT, CDR2 YNNKEL (reference sequence). The CDR3 is 16 residues long. J lost 5 bases, V lost 1 base, and 7 bases had no gene match. CDR3 in amino acids: CASSQGVLAVHNEQFF. CDR3 coding DNA: TGTGCCAGCAGCCAAGGGGTACTAGCGGTCCACAATGAGCAGTTCTTC.

This clonotype occurred a few times. The genes are TRBV27 and TRBJ2-3; 9 bases are shared with TRBD2. Germline CDR1 is MNHEY and CDR2 is SMNVEV (reference sequence). V lost 3 bases to trimming and J lost 5 bases; unmatched junction nucleotides: 9. The CDR3 length is 16 residues. CDR3 DNA: TGTGCCAGCAGTTTTTCGACTAGCGGACTCGGAGATACGCAGTATTTT. Encoded protein: CASSFSTSGLGDTQYF.

This clonotype was seen a few times. V and J are TRBV12-3 or TRBV12-4 and TRBJ1-2, with D maybe TRBD1 (5 bases). This CDR3 is 14 amino acids long. V lost 5 bases and J lost 5, with 15 bases in between. The CDR3 sequence is CASSDSRPLYGYTF. As DNA, the CDR3 is TGTGCCAGCAGTGACAGTCGTCCCTTATATGGCTACACCTTC.

This clonotype came up a few times. The rearrangement uses TRBV20-1 and TRBJ1-4; maybe TRBD1 (6 bases). This CDR3 contains 12 residues. V lost 6 bases and J lost 8, with 13 bases in between. Per germline, CDR1 DFQATT and CDR2 SNEGSKA (reference sequence). The CDR3 is CSADSQGEKLFF. DNA of the CDR3: TGCAGTGCAGATTCGCAGGGGGAAAAACTGTTTTTT.

The genes are TRBV4-2 and TRBJ1-5; 7 bases align to TRBD1. V dropped 0 bases and J dropped 3; count of bases not matched to a gene: 14. From germline, CDR1 is LGHNA and CDR2 YNFKEQ. The CDR3 is 19 amino acids. The CDR3 protein is CASSQDLITAGGSNQPQHF. In nucleotides, the CDR3 is TGTGCCAGCAGCCAAGATTTAATTACGGCAGGGGGTTCCAATCAGCCCCAGCATTTT.

J is TRBJ2-7 and V is TRBV11-2; 9 positions match TRBD2. The CDR3 extends over 16 amino acids. With 5 bases clipped from V and 2 bases from J, the junction kept 10 bases outside the gene matches. Germline lookup yields CDR1 SGHAT and CDR2 FQNNGV. DNA of the CDR3: TGTGCCAGCAGCACCTACGAGCGGGGGGACACCTACGAGCAGTACTTC. It translates to CASSTYERGDTYEQYF.

This clonotype was seen only a few times. V usage is TRBV5-1 and J usage is TRBJ1-2, with 11 bases fitting TRBD1. Germline V lookup: CDR1 SGHRS, CDR2 YFSETQ. The CDR3 totals 14 residues. The J segment lost 8 bases and the V segment lost 4 bases, leaving 7 bases of the junction unmatched. DNA for the CDR3: TGCGCCAGCAGCGGGACAGGGGGGTCGGAGGGCTACACCTTC. Translation gives CASSGTGGSEGYTF.

This clonotype was observed many times. This chain connects TRBV6-5 to TRBJ2-1; D possibly corresponds to TRBD2 (6 bases). CDR1 and CDR2 from the germline V gene are MNHEY and SVGAGI. The ends were cut back, 5 bases at V and 10 bases at J, with 9 bases in the middle. CDR3 length: 11 residues. CDR3 DNA: TGTGCCAGCAGTGCTGCGGGGGAGCAGTTCTTC. The encoded protein is CASSAAGEQFF.

This clonotype was counted at least ten times. The rearrangement joins TRBV6-2 or TRBV6-3 to TRBJ1-1; 8 positions agree with TRBD1. Germline V gene sequence: CDR1 MNHEY, CDR2 SVGEGT. CDR3 length equals 15 residues. V was clipped by 4 bases and J by 4 bases; unmatched bases: 8. The CDR3 loop is CASSSTGGKGTEAFF. CDR3 bases: TGTGCCAGCAGTTCAACAGGGGGTAAGGGCACTGAAGCTTTCTTT.

This clonotype was counted a few times. The CDR3 loop is CASSPTGAKNIQYF. CDR3 sequence (DNA): TGTGCCAGCAGTCCGACAGGGGCCAAAAACATTCAGTACTTC. The chain recombines TRBV12-3 or TRBV12-4 with TRBJ2-4, with 7 nucleotides matching TRBD1. V was pared by 5 bases and J by 1 base, with 2 bases of the junction left unmatched. The CDR3 is 14 residues long.

This clonotype was observed at least ten times. This rearrangement joins TRBV20-1 to TRBJ2-1; 14 nucleotides match TRBD2. CDR1 is DFQATT, CDR2 SNEGSKA, per germline (reference sequence). V lost 2 bases and J lost 9; bases outside the gene matches: 15. The CDR3 runs 18 residues. The CDR3 is CSARRRRLAGGPAGEQFF. CDR3 nucleotide sequence: TGCAGTGCTAGACGTAGACGACTAGCGGGAGGGCCGGCGGGTGAGCAGTTCTTC.

V usage is TRBV3-1 and J usage is TRBJ1-2; tentative D call: TRBD1 (6 bases). The CDR3 extends over 15 amino acids. The germline gives CDR1 LGHDT, CDR2 YNNKEL (reference sequence). Between the trimmed V and J ends, which lost 2 bases and 4 bases, there was a span of 14 bases. For the CDR3, the DNA is TGTGCCAGCAGCCAATGGCGGGCAGGGGTCTATGGCTACACCTTC. This sequence encodes CASSQWRAGVYGYTF.

This clonotype has just a few counts. V gene TRBV2 combines with J gene TRBJ2-3; 9 bases match TRBD2. There are 15 residues in the CDR3. The trim removed 6 bases at V and 1 base at J, leaving 5 bases unmatched. Germline V gene lookup returns CDR1 SNHLY and CDR2 FYNNEI. For the CDR3, the DNA is TGTGCCAGCAGATTTAGCGGGAGTGGCACAGATACGCAGTATTTT. This encodes CASRFSGSGTDTQYF.

This clonotype was recorded a few times. The V gene is TRBV11-2, the J gene TRBJ2-2, with D possibly TRBD1 on 5 matching bases. The germline V and J ends were trimmed by 6 bases and 7 bases, with 12 bases remaining between them. The CDR3 consists of 13 residues. CDR1 SGHAT and CDR2 FQNNGV come from the germline V gene. CDR3: CASRLRDYGELFF. CDR3 nucleotides: TGTGCCAGCAGGCTCAGGGATTACGGGGAGCTGTTTTTT.

This clonotype has a handful of counts. The rearrangement uses TRBV29-1 and TRBJ2-1, with TRBD2 matching over 11 bases. This CDR3 comprises 15 residues. From germline, CDR1 is SQVTM and CDR2 ANQGSEA. Trimming at V came to 6 bases and at J to 5 bases, leaving 9 bases not matched to a gene. CDR3 protein: CSVRPGTSGNNEQFF. CDR3 nucleotide sequence: TGCAGCGTGCGTCCCGGGACTAGCGGTAACAATGAGCAGTTCTTC.

This clonotype was picked up a small number of times. The chain uses TRBV29-1 and TRBJ2-3; D ambiguous. V was pared by 1 base and J by 5 bases, with 13 bases between. Germline V gene lookup returns CDR1 SQVTM and CDR2 ANQGSEA. The CDR3 totals 14 residues. The CDR3: CSVEAGRVKDTQYF. DNA for the CDR3: TGCAGCGTTGAAGCCGGTAGGGTTAAAGATACGCAGTATTTT.

In this sample, this clonotype turned up many times. This sequence joins TRBV12-3 or TRBV12-4 and TRBJ2-1; D is possibly TRBD2 (7 bases). There are 16 residues in the CDR3. The V end was cut by 3 bases, the J end by 2 bases, with 14 bases between. CDR3 nucleotides: TGTGCCAGCAGTTTCGTCCGCGGGGGCACCTACAATGAGCAGTTCTTC. Translation: CASSFVRGGTYNEQFF.

This clonotype was observed at least ten times. The V call is TRBV2, the J call TRBJ1-2; no clear D. Looked up from germline, CDR1 is SNHLY and CDR2 is FYNNEI. V lost 7 bases, J lost 2 bases, and 11 bases lay in between. The CDR3 spans 13 residues. DNA for the CDR3: TGTGCCAGCACCTTCACAGAGAACTATGGCTACACCTTC. It encodes CASTFTENYGYTF.